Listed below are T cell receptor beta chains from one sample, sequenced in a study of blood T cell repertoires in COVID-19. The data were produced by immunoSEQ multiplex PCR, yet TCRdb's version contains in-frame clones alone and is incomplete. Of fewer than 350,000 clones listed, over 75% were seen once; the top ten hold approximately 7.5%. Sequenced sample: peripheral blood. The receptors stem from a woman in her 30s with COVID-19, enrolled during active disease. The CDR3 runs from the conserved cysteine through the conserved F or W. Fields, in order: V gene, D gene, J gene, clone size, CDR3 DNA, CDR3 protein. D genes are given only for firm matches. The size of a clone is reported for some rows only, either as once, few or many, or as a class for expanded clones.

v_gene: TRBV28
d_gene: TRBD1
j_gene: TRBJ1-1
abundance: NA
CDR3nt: TGTGCCAGCAGCACCGGGACAGGGACGAACACTGAAGCTTTCTTT
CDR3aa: CASSTGTGTNTEAFF

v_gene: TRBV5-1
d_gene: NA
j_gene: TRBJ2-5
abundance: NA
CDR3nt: TGCGCCAGCAGCTTGGCCCCTGGGGGCCTGCAAGAGACCCAGTACTTC
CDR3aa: CASSLAPGGLQETQYF

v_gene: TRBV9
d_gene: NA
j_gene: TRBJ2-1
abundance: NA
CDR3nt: TGTGCCAGCAGCCCGACAAGGGGGGGAGGGAGCAGGAATGAGCAGTTCTTC
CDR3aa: CASSPTRGGGSRNEQFF

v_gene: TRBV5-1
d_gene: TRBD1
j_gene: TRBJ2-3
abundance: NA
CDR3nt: TGCGCCAGCAGCTATGGACAGGGTCCAGATACGCAGTATTTT
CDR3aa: CASSYGQGPDTQYF

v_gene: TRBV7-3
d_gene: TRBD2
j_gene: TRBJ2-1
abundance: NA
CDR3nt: TGTGCCAGCAGCTTTGGTTCTAGCGGGACGCTCTCCTACAATGAGCAGTTCTTC
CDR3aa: CASSFGSSGTLSYNEQFF

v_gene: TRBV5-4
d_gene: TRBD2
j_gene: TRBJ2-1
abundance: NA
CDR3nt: TGTGCCAGCAGCCCCGGACTAGCGGGGAGGAATGAGCAGTTCTTC
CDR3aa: CASSPGLAGRNEQFF

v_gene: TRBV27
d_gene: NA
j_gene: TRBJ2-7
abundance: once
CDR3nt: TGTGCCAGCAGTTTATACGGACATATGAGCTCCTACGAGCAGTACTTC
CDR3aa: CASSLYGHMSSYEQYF

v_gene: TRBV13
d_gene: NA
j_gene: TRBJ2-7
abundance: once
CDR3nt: TGTGCCAGCAGGTCGACTAGTGAAGGGTACGAGCAGTACTTC
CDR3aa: CASRSTSEGYEQYF

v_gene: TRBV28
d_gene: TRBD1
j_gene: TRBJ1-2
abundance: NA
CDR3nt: TGTGCCAGCAGGTTTTTTGACAGGGGGAACTATGGCTACACCTTC
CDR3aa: CASRFFDRGNYGYTF

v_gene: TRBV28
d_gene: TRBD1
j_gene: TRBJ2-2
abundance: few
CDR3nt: TGTGCCAGCAACCTAGACAGGGGTGGCACCGGGGAGCTGTTTTTT
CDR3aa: CASNLDRGGTGELFF

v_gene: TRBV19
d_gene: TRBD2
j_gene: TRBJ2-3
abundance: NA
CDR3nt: TGTGCCAGTAGGCTAGCGGGAGGACCCACAGATACGCAGTATTTT
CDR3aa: CASRLAGGPTDTQYF

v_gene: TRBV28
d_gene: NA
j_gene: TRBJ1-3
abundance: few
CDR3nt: TGTGCCAGCAGTTTAAATCTTGGAAACACCATATATTTT
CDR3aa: CASSLNLGNTIYF

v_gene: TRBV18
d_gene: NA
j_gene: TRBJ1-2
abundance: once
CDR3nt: TGTGCCAGCTCACCAGGAACAGAGTTATATGGCTACACCTTC
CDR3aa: CASSPGTELYGYTF

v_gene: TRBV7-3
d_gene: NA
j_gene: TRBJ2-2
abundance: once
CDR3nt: TGTGCCAGCAGCTCGACAGTGAACACCGGGGAGCTGTTTTTT
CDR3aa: CASSSTVNTGELFF

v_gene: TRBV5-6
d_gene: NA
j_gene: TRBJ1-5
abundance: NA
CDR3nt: TGTGCCAGCAGTTCTCGCCTCTCGACAGGTAGACTCAATCAGCCCCAGCATTTT
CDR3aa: CASSSRLSTGRLNQPQHF

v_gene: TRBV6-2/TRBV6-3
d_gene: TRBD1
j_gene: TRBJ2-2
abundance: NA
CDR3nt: TGTGCCAGCAGTATCGACAGGGACGCCGGGGAGCTGTTTTTT
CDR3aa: CASSIDRDAGELFF

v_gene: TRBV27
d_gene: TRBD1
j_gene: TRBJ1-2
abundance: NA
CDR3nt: TGTGCCAGCAGTTCCACCGGGACAGTCCTGGGCGGCTACACCTTC
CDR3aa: CASSSTGTVLGGYTF

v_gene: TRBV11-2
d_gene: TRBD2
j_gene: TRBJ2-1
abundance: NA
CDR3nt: TGTGCCAGCAGGCGGGACCTAGCGGTAAATGAGCAGTTCTTC
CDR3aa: CASRRDLAVNEQFF

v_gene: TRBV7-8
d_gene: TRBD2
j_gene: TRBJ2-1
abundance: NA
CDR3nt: TGTGCCAGCAGCTTAGCATTACTAGCGGGAGGCACGAACAATGAGCAGTTCTTC
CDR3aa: CASSLALLAGGTNNEQFF

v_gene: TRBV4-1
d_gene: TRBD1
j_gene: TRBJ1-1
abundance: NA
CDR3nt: TGCGCCAGCAGCCAGCCGGACAGGGTGAACACTGAAGCTTTCTTT
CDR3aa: CASSQPDRVNTEAFF

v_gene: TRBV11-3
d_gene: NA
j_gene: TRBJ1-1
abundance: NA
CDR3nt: TGTGCCAGCAGCTTACAGGTTAACACTGAAGCTTTCTTT
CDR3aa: CASSLQVNTEAFF

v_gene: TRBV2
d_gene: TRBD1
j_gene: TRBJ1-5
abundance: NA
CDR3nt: TGTGCCAGCAGTACAGGGGATCAGCCCCAGCATTTT
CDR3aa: CASSTGDQPQHF

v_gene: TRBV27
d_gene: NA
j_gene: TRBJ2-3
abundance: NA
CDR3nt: TGTGCCAGCAGGCCGAGTAGCACAGATACGCAGTATTTT
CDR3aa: CASRPSSTDTQYF

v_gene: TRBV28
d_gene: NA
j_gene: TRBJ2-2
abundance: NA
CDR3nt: TGTGCCAGCAGTTTCCTAGTCCCCGGGGAGCTGTTTTTT
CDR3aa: CASSFLVPGELFF

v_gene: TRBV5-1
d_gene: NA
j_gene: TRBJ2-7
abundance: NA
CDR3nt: TGCGCCAGCAGCGGACAAGGGCCCAGCTCCTACGAGCAGTACTTC
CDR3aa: CASSGQGPSSYEQYF

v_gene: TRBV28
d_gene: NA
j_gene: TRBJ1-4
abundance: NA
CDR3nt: TGTGCCAGCAGTTCCGGGGGGCTTGAAAAACTGTTTTTT
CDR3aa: CASSSGGLEKLFF

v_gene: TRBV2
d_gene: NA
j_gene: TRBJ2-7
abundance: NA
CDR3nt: TGTGCCAGCATAGGACAGAACTCCTACGAGCAGTACTTC
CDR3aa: CASIGQNSYEQYF

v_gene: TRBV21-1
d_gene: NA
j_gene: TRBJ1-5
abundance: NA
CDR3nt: TGTGCCAGCAGCAAAGTTCCGGAGGTAAACAATCAGCCCCAGCATTTT
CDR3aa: CASSKVPEVNNQPQHF

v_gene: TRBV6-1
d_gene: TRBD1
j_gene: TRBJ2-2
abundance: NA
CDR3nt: TGTGCCAGCAGTGAACAGGGGGTCACCGGGGAGCTGTTTTTT
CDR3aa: CASSEQGVTGELFF

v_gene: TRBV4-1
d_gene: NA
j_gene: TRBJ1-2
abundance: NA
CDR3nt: TGCGCCAGCAGTCCTTCTGGACAGAATGGCTACACCTTC
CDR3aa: CASSPSGQNGYTF

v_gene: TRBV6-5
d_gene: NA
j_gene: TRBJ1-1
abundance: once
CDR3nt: TGTGCCAGCAGCCTCGGGGGGGTCACTGAAGCTTTCTTT
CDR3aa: CASSLGGVTEAFF